This TCR beta chain derives from a study of CD8+CD57+ T cells in acquired aplastic anemia. J was trimmed by 7 bases and V by 2 bases; bases with no gene match: 10. The CDR3 loop spans 16 amino acids. Germline CDR1 is SGHAT and CDR2 is FQNNGV. All sequencing subjects had displayed CD8+CD57+ cell expansion on flow cytometry. TCR beta VDJ combinations and CDR3 sequences were profiled from genomic DNA. TCRdb recomputed calls from the reads with MiXCR, one row per CDR3 protein. The repertoire holds about 150,000 distinct CDR3 sequences, 52% seen once, with about 12% in the top ten. The sequenced sample was sorted CD4+, CD8+, or CD8+CD57+ T cells (not recorded which) from PBMCs. This receptor was obtained from a human donor with aplastic anemia. The V gene is TRBV11-2, the J gene TRBJ2-2; 7 nucleotides line up with TRBD2. CDR3 in DNA: TGTGCCAGCAGCTTATATGCCCGACTAGCTAACGGGGAGCTGTTTTTT. This encodes CASSLYARLANGELFF.